One and the same sample provided the 2 T cell receptor beta chains below, sequenced in a study of cytomegalovirus exposure and HLA in healthy donors. PCR involved 60 Vbeta and 13 Jbeta primers. The repertoire was sequenced with immunoSEQ multiplex PCR; TCRdb's copy has only in-frame clones and lacks some. The repertoire holds around 100,000 clones, with roughly 66% as singletons. Sequencing used PBMCs. These receptors all stem from a woman in her 30s in good health and CMV-seronegative.

The gene calls are TRBV19 and TRBJ1-2, with D possibly matching TRBD1 (6 bases). CDR1 and CDR2 from the germline V gene are LNHDA and SQIVND (reference sequence). Trimming took 10 bases from V and 4 from J, leaving 19 bases between them. This CDR3 has 14 residues. CDR3 DNA sequence: TGTGCCACCCACACCACCAGGGGCCTCTATGGCTACACCTTC. This gives the protein CATHTTRGLYGYTF.

The chain employs TRBV29-1 and TRBJ2-7; 10 nucleotides align to TRBD1. The CDR3 extends over 15 amino acids. V was clipped by 4 bases and J by 0 bases; unmatched bases: 6. Per germline, CDR1 SQVTM and CDR2 ANQGSEA. CDR3 amino acids: CSVAPGQGSSYEQYF. CDR3 DNA sequence: TGCAGCGTTGCCCCGGGACAGGGGAGCTCCTACGAGCAGTACTTC.